This T cell receptor beta chain derives from a study of blood T cell repertoires in COVID-19. Study details: COVID-19 samples collected from the United States, Italy and Spain covered acute and convalescent phases. Sources were T cells, B-cell-depleted T cells, or PBMCs; the material itself was cDNA or gDNA.

As processed by the authors: Amplification with reference gene primers provided the estimates of nucleated cell counts. Clones were sequenced by immunoSEQ multiplex PCR, and TCRdb holds only the in-frame ones, with some missing. That table gives V, J and clone size, and the DNA gave D and trimming. The sample lists approximately 430,000 clones; 86% were seen once. The trim removed 0 bases at V and 1 base at J, leaving 2 bases unmatched. Germline V gene data show CDR1 as SGHRS and CDR2 as YFSETQ. The CDR3 is made up of 16 amino acids. The TCR originated in a woman between 25 and 40 years old with active or convalescent COVID-19. The chain uses TRBV5-1 and TRBJ2-2, with TRBD2 matching 8 bases. The specimen was peripheral blood. In DNA form, the CDR3 reads TGCGCCAGCAGCTTGGAGCGGGGGTGGAACACCGGGGAGCTGTTTTTT. Encoded protein: CASSLERGWNTGELFF. Complete variable domain (other parts from reference TRBV5-1 and TRBJ2-2): KAGVTQTPRYLIKTRGQQVTLSCSPISGHRSVSWYQQTPGQGLQFLFEYFSETQRNKGNFPGRFSGRQFSNSRSEMNVSTLELGDSALYLCASSLERGWNTGELFFGEGSRLTVL.